This T cell receptor (beta chain) came from a study of shared clonotypes between healthy human individuals. Study observations and caveats: As a rule, naive subsets had a larger estimated richness than memory subsets.

Of note for this clone: No antigen is known for it.

The V and J ends lost 7 bases and 2 bases respectively, with 5 bases between them. The CDR3 extends over 11 amino acids. Sorted subsets were amplified in replicate PCRs using 200 ng DNA, roughly 30,000 T cell genomes. Clones were read by immunoSEQ multiplex PCR, and TCRdb kept only the in-frame ones, dropping some. Among 400,000 to 600,000 clones listed, roughly 95% were seen once. The chain uses TRBV23-1 and TRBJ2-5; D is possibly TRBD1 (5 bases). TRBV23-1 is classed as an ORF, of uncertain function. This receptor was taken from a woman under 40 in good health. What was sequenced was naive CD4+ T cells sorted from blood. Subset denoted: CD45RA+ positively selected. In DNA, the CDR3 is TGCGCCAGCACAGGGCAAGAGACCCAGTACTTC. Its protein is CASTGQETQYF.